The rows below give T cell receptor beta chains drawn from one sample of a study of vaccination effects on CD4 cells after COVID-19. No antigen has been assigned to these receptors. Sequencing used immunoSEQ multiplex PCR; TCRdb keeps in-frame clones, though not all of them. This sample has more than 55,000 clones; nearly 80% occur once, and the top ten carry approximately 4.5%. This specimen was CD4+ T cells from PBMCs cultured without peptide, taken after COVID-19 vaccination. These TCRs come from a human donor who received a COVID-19 vaccine. Each CDR3 is given with its conserved first and last residue. The order of the fields is CDR3 length, V gene, clone size, D gene, J gene, CDR3 protein, CDR3 DNA. A D gene is named only where the DNA matches it firmly. A clone size is listed for some rows: how often the clone was seen (once, few, many), or a class if it is expanded.

13	TRBV12-3/TRBV12-4	-	-	TRBJ2-1	CASSPASYNEQFF	TGTGCCAGCAGTCCCGCCTCCTACAATGAGCAGTTCTTC
11	TRBV12-3/TRBV12-4	-	TRBD1	TRBJ1-2	CASSPGGGYTF	TGTGCCAGCAGCCCAGGGGGTGGCTACACCTTC
16	TRBV5-4	-	-	TRBJ2-3	CASSLVGLKGTDTQYF	TGTGCCAGCAGCTTGGTCGGCCTAAAAGGCACAGATACGCAGTATTTT
14	TRBV7-2	-	TRBD1	TRBJ1-2	CASSPWTGTDGYTF	TGTGCCAGCAGCCCCTGGACAGGGACTGACGGCTACACCTTC
12	TRBV28	few	-	TRBJ2-7	CASGRSSYEQYF	TGTGCCAGCGGGAGGAGCTCCTACGAGCAGTACTTC
17	TRBV28	-	TRBD2	TRBJ2-7	CASSFLLAGNQPYEQYF	TGTGCCAGCAGTTTTCTCCTAGCGGGAAACCAGCCCTACGAGCAGTACTTC
14	TRBV5-1	once	-	TRBJ2-6	CASTLEGGANVLTF	TGCGCCAGCACCTTGGAGGGAGGGGCCAACGTCCTGACTTTC
16	TRBV5-4	-	TRBD2	TRBJ2-2	CASSSRLAGNTGELFF	TGTGCCAGCAGCTCTCGACTAGCGGGGAACACCGGGGAGCTGTTTTTT
13	TRBV3-1/TRBV3-2	-	-	TRBJ1-1	CASSGGRITEAFF	TGTGCCAGCAGTGGGGGTAGGATCACTGAAGCTTTCTTT
15	TRBV30	-	-	TRBJ1-3	CAWSVGGLSGNTIYF	TGTGCCTGGAGTGTAGGAGGTCTATCTGGAAACACCATATATTTT
14	TRBV3-1/TRBV3-2	-	-	TRBJ2-1	CASSQAGVWNEQFF	TGTGCCAGCAGCCAAGCGGGAGTGTGGAATGAGCAGTTCTTC
13	TRBV12-3/TRBV12-4	-	-	TRBJ1-2	CASTRTAPGGYTF	TGTGCCAGCACCAGGACAGCCCCGGGTGGCTACACCTTC
15	TRBV30	-	-	TRBJ1-2	CAWSVDRGRIYGYTF	TGTGCCTGGAGTGTAGATAGGGGACGGATCTATGGCTACACCTTC
14	TRBV7-2	once	-	TRBJ2-7	CASSSQTGFYEQYF	TGTGCCAGCAGCTCGCAGACGGGTTTCTACGAGCAGTACTTC
13	TRBV10-3	-	TRBD2	TRBJ2-7	CAISFQREYEQYF	TGTGCCATCAGTTTCCAGCGGGAGTACGAGCAGTACTTC
17	TRBV2	-	-	TRBJ1-1	CASGGGPGRGRRTEAFF	TGTGCCAGCGGCGGAGGGCCAGGGCGAGGTAGGCGCACTGAAGCTTTCTTT
16	TRBV25-1	-	-	TRBJ2-2	CASSELGRLNTGELFF	TGTGCCAGCAGTGAATTAGGCAGGCTAAACACCGGGGAGCTGTTTTTT
15	TRBV18	-	-	TRBJ2-5	CASSPRGAVGETQYF	TGTGCCAGCTCACCACGGGGGGCCGTCGGTGAGACCCAGTACTTC
16	TRBV3-1/TRBV3-2	-	-	TRBJ2-1	CASSQGPGAPYNEQFF	TGTGCCAGCAGCCAAGGCCCGGGGGCCCCCTACAATGAGCAGTTCTTC
15	TRBV6-5	-	TRBD2	TRBJ2-5	CASRPSGGASETQYF	TGTGCCAGCAGACCTAGCGGGGGGGCCAGCGAGACCCAGTACTTC
15	TRBV7-8	-	TRBD1	TRBJ1-5	CASSARTGFNQPQHF	TGTGCCAGCAGCGCACGGACAGGCTTCAATCAGCCCCAGCATTTT
15	TRBV7-2	once	TRBD2	TRBJ2-3	CASSLSSGDTDTQYF	TGTGCCAGCAGCCTTTCTAGCGGGGATACAGATACGCAGTATTTT
16	TRBV24-1	-	TRBD2	TRBJ2-1	CATSDLGGRAHNEQFF	TGTGCCACCAGTGATTTAGGAGGGAGGGCCCACAATGAGCAGTTCTTC